A single sample is the source of the 2 T cell receptor beta chains below, sequenced in a study of cytomegalovirus exposure and HLA in healthy donors. Primers for the PCR totalled 60 Vbeta and 13 Jbeta. The table came from immunoSEQ multiplex PCR; TCRdb's copy has only in-frame clones and leaves some out. The sample consists of some 150,000 clones, more than 65% of them appearing once. The sequencing input was PBMCs. The receptors were gathered from a male donor in good health and CMV-seronegative.

The chain uses TRBV28 and TRBJ2-2; D perhaps matches TRBD2 (7 bases). This CDR3 is 14 amino acids long. Germline values: CDR1 MDHEN, CDR2 SYDVKM. Trimming took 7 bases from V and 5 from J, leaving 14 bases between them. The DNA for the CDR3 is TGTGCCAGCAAAGAGGGGGGGTCGACCGGGGAGCTGTTTTTT. This encodes CASKEGGSTGELFF.

The chain links TRBV27 to TRBJ1-3, with 9 bases aligning to TRBD1. From germline, CDR1 is MNHEY and CDR2 SMNVEV (reference sequence). This CDR3 is built from 15 residues. V gave up 5 bases and J gave up 5 bases; unmatched junction bases: 7. The CDR3 sequence: CASSPRGTGRNTIYF. For the CDR3, the DNA is TGTGCCAGCAGTCCCCGAGGGACAGGGAGAAACACCATATATTTT.